This is a list of T cell receptor beta chains from one sample in a study of vaccination and CD4 T cells after COVID-19. From the PCR reads, TCRdb called clonotypes with MiXCR, one entry per CDR3 protein. Here the sample spans 15,000 to 20,000 distinct CDR3 sequences, 30% to 40% being singletons. These receptors' targets are unknown. Sequenced sample: cultured CD4+ T cells from blood. All receptors come from a human donor with COVID-19. Both conserved end residues are part of each CDR3. Fields, in order: CDR3 length, clone size, J gene, V gene, D gene, CDR3 protein, CDR3 DNA. The D gene is left open where the match is weak. The size entry is marked missing in some rows and otherwise reads once, few, many or a size class.

CDR3 length: 12; clone size: -; J gene: TRBJ2-7; V gene: TRBV7-2; D gene: -; CDR3 protein: CASSLAGLEQYF; CDR3 DNA: TGTGCCAGCAGCTTAGCGGGACTTGAGCAGTACTTC
CDR3 length: 12; clone size: -; J gene: TRBJ2-7; V gene: TRBV24-1; D gene: -; CDR3 protein: CAHGKSSYEQYF; CDR3 DNA: TGTGCCCATGGGAAAAGCTCCTACGAGCAGTACTTC
CDR3 length: 14; clone size: few; J gene: TRBJ2-5; V gene: TRBV20-1; D gene: -; CDR3 protein: CSAKPETYQETQYF; CDR3 DNA: TGCAGTGCTAAACCGGAGACGTACCAAGAGACCCAGTACTTC
CDR3 length: 14; clone size: few; J gene: TRBJ1-1; V gene: TRBV20-1; D gene: -; CDR3 protein: CSARREPSNTEAFF; CDR3 DNA: TGCAGTGCTAGAAGAGAGCCGTCGAACACTGAAGCTTTCTTT
CDR3 length: 16; clone size: few; J gene: TRBJ1-2; V gene: TRBV7-2; D gene: TRBD1; CDR3 protein: CASSLSGGRGYYGYTF; CDR3 DNA: TGTGCCAGCAGCTTATCAGGGGGACGGGGATACTATGGCTACACCTTC
CDR3 length: 14; clone size: few; J gene: TRBJ2-3; V gene: TRBV7-2; D gene: -; CDR3 protein: CASSLALGTDTQYF; CDR3 DNA: TGTGCCAGCAGCTTAGCTCTCGGCACAGATACGCAGTATTTT
CDR3 length: 15; clone size: -; J gene: TRBJ2-6; V gene: TRBV7-2; D gene: -; CDR3 protein: CASSLGGRGANVLTF; CDR3 DNA: TGTGCCAGCAGCTTAGGCGGGCGAGGGGCCAACGTCCTGACTTTC
CDR3 length: 17; clone size: medium-sized; J gene: TRBJ2-3; V gene: TRBV7-9; D gene: TRBD2; CDR3 protein: CASSLVEASGATDTQYF; CDR3 DNA: TGTGCCAGCAGCTTAGTCGAGGCTAGCGGCGCCACAGATACGCAGTATTTT
CDR3 length: 13; clone size: few; J gene: TRBJ2-5; V gene: TRBV7-2; D gene: -; CDR3 protein: CASSLDRKETQYF; CDR3 DNA: TGTGCCAGCAGCTTAGACAGAAAAGAGACCCAGTACTTC
CDR3 length: 13; clone size: -; J gene: TRBJ2-5; V gene: TRBV5-1; D gene: -; CDR3 protein: CASSPVGKETQYF; CDR3 DNA: TGCGCCAGCAGCCCCGTCGGGAAAGAGACCCAGTACTTC
CDR3 length: 14; clone size: -; J gene: TRBJ2-5; V gene: TRBV11-2; D gene: TRBD1; CDR3 protein: CASSLSGGDQTQYF; CDR3 DNA: TGTGCCAGCAGCTTATCAGGGGGCGATCAGACCCAGTACTTC
CDR3 length: 15; clone size: few; J gene: TRBJ1-6; V gene: TRBV7-3; D gene: TRBD1; CDR3 protein: CASSSAPTGTSPLHF; CDR3 DNA: TGTGCCAGCAGCTCCGCACCGACAGGGACCTCACCCCTCCACTTT
CDR3 length: 13; clone size: -; J gene: TRBJ1-5; V gene: TRBV19; D gene: -; CDR3 protein: CASSISVVQPQHF; CDR3 DNA: TGTGCCAGTAGTATTTCGGTGGTCCAGCCCCAGCATTTT
CDR3 length: 14; clone size: -; J gene: TRBJ1-1; V gene: TRBV12-3/TRBV12-4; D gene: -; CDR3 protein: CASSLLGAQTEAFF; CDR3 DNA: TGTGCCAGCAGTTTATTAGGGGCGCAAACTGAAGCTTTCTTT
CDR3 length: 16; clone size: -; J gene: TRBJ1-3; V gene: TRBV11-3; D gene: TRBD1; CDR3 protein: CASILYSQGDGNTIYF; CDR3 DNA: TGTGCCAGCATCCTATACTCACAGGGGGACGGAAACACCATATATTTT
CDR3 length: 17; clone size: -; J gene: TRBJ2-1; V gene: TRBV7-3; D gene: TRBD2; CDR3 protein: CASSWGEGLPHNEQRFF; CDR3 DNA: TGTGCCAGCAGCTGGGGGGAGGGGTTACCGCACAATGAGCAGCGGTTCTTC
CDR3 length: 12; clone size: -; J gene: TRBJ2-3; V gene: TRBV5-1; D gene: -; CDR3 protein: CASSPTGDTQYF; CDR3 DNA: TGCGCCAGCAGCCCCACGGGGGATACGCAGTATTTT
CDR3 length: 16; clone size: -; J gene: TRBJ2-2; V gene: TRBV5-6; D gene: -; CDR3 protein: CATLDGGGANTGELFF; CDR3 DNA: TGTGCCACCCTAGACGGCGGCGGGGCGAACACCGGGGAGCTGTTTTTT
CDR3 length: 13; clone size: -; J gene: TRBJ1-2; V gene: TRBV4-3; D gene: -; CDR3 protein: CASSQSTGVGYTF; CDR3 DNA: TGCGCCAGCAGCCAATCGACGGGGGTGGGCTACACCTTC
CDR3 length: 15; clone size: few; J gene: TRBJ1-2; V gene: TRBV6-1; D gene: -; CDR3 protein: CASSEAGPANYGYTF; CDR3 DNA: TGTGCCAGCAGTGAAGCGGGGCCAGCCAACTATGGCTACACCTTC
CDR3 length: 16; clone size: -; J gene: TRBJ1-1; V gene: TRBV6-2/TRBV6-3; D gene: TRBD1; CDR3 protein: CASSYEMGQDRTEAFF; CDR3 DNA: TGTGCCAGCAGTTATGAAATGGGACAGGACAGAACTGAAGCTTTCTTT
CDR3 length: 16; clone size: few; J gene: TRBJ2-2; V gene: TRBV11-3; D gene: TRBD2; CDR3 protein: CASSGLAGWDTGELFF; CDR3 DNA: TGTGCCAGTTCCGGACTAGCGGGGTGGGACACCGGGGAGCTGTTTTTT
CDR3 length: 12; clone size: -; J gene: TRBJ1-1; V gene: TRBV20-1; D gene: -; CDR3 protein: CSARHTNTEAFF; CDR3 DNA: TGCAGTGCTAGACACACGAACACTGAAGCTTTCTTT
CDR3 length: 12; clone size: few; J gene: TRBJ2-7; V gene: TRBV30; D gene: -; CDR3 protein: CAWSVPGGEQYF; CDR3 DNA: TGTGCCTGGAGTGTACCTGGGGGCGAGCAGTACTTC
CDR3 length: 12; clone size: few; J gene: TRBJ2-3; V gene: TRBV2; D gene: -; CDR3 protein: CASMVNRHTQYF; CDR3 DNA: TGTGCCAGCATGGTGAATCGACATACGCAGTATTTT
CDR3 length: 14; clone size: -; J gene: TRBJ1-3; V gene: TRBV5-8; D gene: -; CDR3 protein: CASSFRGVGNTIYF; CDR3 DNA: TGTGCCAGCAGCTTCAGGGGAGTGGGAAACACCATATATTTT
CDR3 length: 17; clone size: -; J gene: TRBJ1-5; V gene: TRBV6-1; D gene: -; CDR3 protein: CASSEEFRGVRNQPQHF; CDR3 DNA: TGTGCCAGCAGTGAAGAATTCCGAGGGGTTAGGAATCAGCCCCAGCATTTT
CDR3 length: 12; clone size: -; J gene: TRBJ1-5; V gene: TRBV20-1; D gene: -; CDR3 protein: CSAQTENQPQHF; CDR3 DNA: TGCAGTGCGCAAACAGAAAATCAGCCCCAGCATTTT
CDR3 length: 15; clone size: few; J gene: TRBJ1-2; V gene: TRBV10-2; D gene: TRBD1; CDR3 protein: CASSEMIGQAIGYTF; CDR3 DNA: TGCGCCAGCAGTGAGATGATAGGACAGGCTATAGGCTACACCTTC
CDR3 length: 15; clone size: few; J gene: TRBJ1-4; V gene: TRBV25-1; D gene: -; CDR3 protein: CASSEEGGTGEKLFF; CDR3 DNA: TGTGCCAGCAGTGAAGAGGGGGGAACTGGTGAAAAACTGTTTTTT
CDR3 length: 15; clone size: few; J gene: TRBJ1-5; V gene: TRBV19; D gene: TRBD1; CDR3 protein: CASSTRTGSDQPQHF; CDR3 DNA: TGTGCCAGTAGTACCCGGACAGGGTCAGATCAGCCCCAGCATTTT
CDR3 length: 11; clone size: few; J gene: TRBJ2-7; V gene: TRBV20-1; D gene: -; CDR3 protein: CSARSNYEQYF; CDR3 DNA: TGCAGTGCTAGGTCTAACTACGAGCAGTACTTC